The 23 T cell receptor beta chains listed next were all sequenced from one sample in a study of cytomegalovirus exposure and HLA in healthy donors. The PCR used 60 Vbeta and 13 Jbeta primers. Assay: immunoSEQ multiplex PCR; the TCRdb copy retains only in-frame clones and omits some. The sample records roughly 40,000 clones, 80% to 90% being singletons. The sequenced material came from PBMCs. The receptor set was obtained from a woman between 40 and 55 years old in good health and CMV-seronegative.

This clone has more than one count but fewer than ten. The chain recombines TRBV4-3 with TRBJ2-2, with 10 bases fitting TRBD2. The CDR3 runs 16 residues. V dropped 4 bases and J dropped 6; count of bases not matched to a gene: 8. Germline CDR1 LGHNA, CDR2 YSLEER. The CDR3 protein is CASSRRPSGGAGELFF. Here the CDR3 DNA reads TGCGCCAGCAGCCGCCGCCCGAGCGGGGGGGCCGGGGAGCTGTTTTTT.

The chain recombines TRBV15 with TRBJ1-2, with 7 bases matching TRBD1. CDR3 length: 15 amino acids. Germline V gene lookup returns CDR1 LNHNV and CDR2 YYDKDF (reference sequence). J lost 4 bases, V lost 3 bases, and 8 bases had no gene match. The CDR3 protein is CATSSRDSNGYGYTF. The CDR3 DNA sequence: TGTGCCACCAGCAGCCGGGACAGTAATGGCTATGGCTACACCTTC.

The gene calls are TRBV2 and TRBJ1-2; tentative D call: TRBD1 (6 bases). Trimming removed 1 base from V and 3 bases from J, with 9 bases in between. CDR1 is SNHLY, CDR2 FYNNEI, per germline. The CDR3 spans 14 residues. The CDR3: CASSEGGGYYGYTF. The CDR3 DNA reads TGTGCCAGCAGTGAAGGGGGGGGCTACTATGGCTACACCTTC. Combining the CDR3 with reference TRBV2 and TRBJ1-2 gives the whole variable domain EPEVTQTPSHQVTQMGQEVILRCVPISNHLYFYWYRQILGQKVEFLVSFYNNEISEKSEIFDDQFSVERPDGSNFTLKIRSTKLEDSAMYFCASSEGGGYYGYTFGSGTRLTVV.

The CDR3 bases are TGTGCCAGCACCTCGGGGACAGGGGGTCTGGGCTACACCTTC. This gives the protein CASTSGTGGLGYTF. V gene TRBV6-1 combines with J gene TRBJ1-2; the match to TRBD1 covers 11 bases. V shed 7 bases, J shed 8 bases, and the junction held 9 bases outside the gene matches. Germline loops: CDR1 MNHNS, CDR2 SASEGT. The length of the CDR3 is 14 residues.

The gene calls are TRBV5-4 and TRBJ2-2; possibly TRBD1 for D (6 bases). This CDR3 comprises 14 residues. Trimming removed 3 bases from V and 8 bases from J, with 14 bases in between. Germline V gives CDR1 SGHNT, CDR2 YYREEE (reference sequence). The CDR3, as DNA: TGTGCCAGCAGCTCCCAGGGGTTTTGGGGGGAGCTGTTTTTT. Residues: CASSSQGFWGELFF.

V usage is TRBV4-3 and J usage is TRBJ2-5, with TRBD2 matching 7 bases. Germline V gene data show CDR1 as LGHNA and CDR2 as YSLEER. The length of the CDR3 is 13 residues. Losses at the gene ends were 4 bases for V and 7 bases for J; bases not matched to a gene: 6. The CDR3 reads CASSLRGEGTQYF. CDR3 nucleotide sequence: TGCGCCAGCAGCCTACGGGGGGAGGGGACCCAGTACTTC.

This chain links TRBV4-3 with TRBJ2-1; D may be TRBD2 (7 bases). CDR1 is LGHNA and CDR2 is YSLEER in the germline V gene. Trimming pared 0 bases from V and 4 bases from J, leaving 13 bases between. This CDR3 is built from 16 residues. The chain's CDR3 is CASSQDGGGLYNEQFF. The CDR3 nucleotides are TGCGCCAGCAGCCAAGATGGCGGGGGCCTTTACAATGAGCAGTTCTTC.

This chain connects TRBV6-6 to TRBJ2-5; TRBD2 might be the D (6 bases). CDR3 length: 15 residues. Trimming removed 2 bases from V and 4 bases from J, with 14 bases in between. CDR1 MNHNY and CDR2 SVGAGI come from the germline V gene (reference sequence). The CDR3 sequence is CASSYGTQRGETQYF. The CDR3 nucleotides read TGTGCCAGCAGTTACGGGACTCAGAGGGGAGAGACCCAGTACTTC.

The V gene is TRBV27, the J gene TRBJ2-2; the match to TRBD2 covers 14 bases. The CDR3 spans 17 residues. After removal of 4 bases from V and 8 bases from J, the junction contained 9 bases not matched to a gene. CDR1 is MNHEY and CDR2 is SMNVEV in the germline V gene (reference sequence). DNA for the CDR3: TGTGCCAGCAGTTCCTCCGGACTAGCGGGGGGTTTAGGGGAGCTGTTTTTT. This sequence encodes CASSSSGLAGGLGELFF.

V is TRBV7-9 and J is TRBJ1-2, with TRBD1 as a possible D gene (5 bases). CDR1 is SEHNR and CDR2 is FQNEAQ in the germline V gene (reference sequence). The CDR3 has 13 residues. V was pared by 7 bases and J by 3 bases, with 12 bases between. The CDR3 DNA reads TGTGCCAGCACCGCAGGGAGGGACTATGGCTACACCTTC. It codes for CASTAGRDYGYTF.

The rearrangement links TRBV18 to TRBJ1-1; TRBD1 matches 8 bases. V shed 5 bases and J 0 bases; nucleotides not matched to a gene: 2. This CDR3 region has 14 residues. Germline V gene lookup returns CDR1 KGHSH and CDR2 LQKENI. CDR3 region: CASSSGGMNTEAFF. For the CDR3, the DNA is TGTGCCAGCTCATCAGGGGGCATGAACACTGAAGCTTTCTTT.

The rearrangement uses TRBV29-1 and TRBJ2-5; D might be TRBD1 (5 bases). The V end was cut by 6 bases, the J end by 2 bases, with 10 bases between. The CDR3 is made up of 12 amino acids. Germline loops: CDR1 SQVTM, CDR2 ANQGSEA. CDR3 region: CSVTARQETQYF. The CDR3 region has the DNA TGCAGCGTGACAGCCCGGCAAGAGACCCAGTACTTC.

The chain links TRBV7-2 to TRBJ1-2; D remains unclear. CDR3 size: 14 residues. Germline lookup yields CDR1 SGHTA and CDR2 FQGNSA. Trimming stripped 5 bases from V and 4 bases from J, with 14 bases between. CDR3: CASSLYPSGYGYTF. The CDR3 DNA follows: TGTGCCAGCAGCCTCTACCCGAGTGGCTATGGCTACACCTTC.

This clone occurred a few times. The genes are TRBV5-1 and TRBJ2-3; no reliable D call. CDR1 SGHRS and CDR2 YFSETQ come from the germline V gene. The CDR3 spans 17 residues. With 4 bases removed from V and 2 bases from J, the gap between germline ends came to 20 bases. The CDR3 here is CASSPGHSSEVTDTQYF. The CDR3 coding sequence is TGCGCCAGCAGCCCCGGCCACAGTTCTGAAGTCACAGATACGCAGTATTTT.

The rearrangement joins TRBV15 to TRBJ1-1, with no clear D. The V gene's germline CDR1 is LNHNV and CDR2 YYDKDF (reference sequence). With 0 bases removed from V and 7 bases from J, the gap between germline ends came to 18 bases. This CDR3 has 16 residues. DNA for the CDR3: TGTGCCACCAGCAGAGAAATCGGTCCTTCGCCTTATGAAGCTTTCTTT. It is translated as CATSREIGPSPYEAFF.

V is TRBV4-1 and J is TRBJ1-6; D not certain. This CDR3 contains 12 residues. CDR1 and CDR2 (germline): MGHRA, YSYEKL. V gave up 2 bases and J gave up 10 bases, with 6 bases separating them. The CDR3 protein is CASSQSGSPLHF. The CDR3 DNA reads as TGCGCCAGCAGCCAATCGGGATCACCCCTCCACTTT.

This chain uses TRBV19 with TRBJ1-2; D remains unclear. V was trimmed by 4 bases and J by 3 bases, leaving 12 bases between them. CDR3 size: 14 residues. CDR1 and CDR2 from the germline V gene are LNHDA and SQIVND (reference sequence). CDR3 sequence: CASSKDGGYYGYTF. The CDR3 bases are TGTGCCAGTAGTAAGGACGGAGGCTACTATGGCTACACCTTC.

The J gene is TRBJ2-1, the V gene TRBV4-3, with D possibly TRBD1 on 5 matching bases. Trimming cost V 0 bases and J 10 bases, with 10 bases left between them. In germline, CDR1 is LGHNA, CDR2 YSLEER. The CDR3 runs to 13 residues. DNA of the CDR3: TGCGCCAGCAGCCAAGAAAGACAGACGGAGCAGTTCTTC. Its protein product is CASSQERQTEQFF.

This chain links TRBV19 with TRBJ2-1, with D possibly being TRBD2 (5 bases). V was clipped by 5 bases and J by 6 bases, with 17 bases between them. CDR1 is LNHDA and CDR2 is SQIVND in the germline V gene (reference sequence). The CDR3 is 15 residues long. DNA for the CDR3: TGTGCCAGTAGTGCCAGCCTAGCATCCCGCAATGAGCAGTTCTTC. It yields the protein CASSASLASRNEQFF.

V and J are TRBV5-1 and TRBJ1-5; maybe TRBD1 (5 bases). The CDR3 is 14 amino acids. V was pared by 7 bases and J by 6 bases, with 17 bases between. Germline CDR1 reads SGHRS; CDR2 reads YFSETQ. The CDR3 DNA is TGCGCCAGCGCCCCCGGGCAGGGAGGTCAGCCCCAGCATTTT. It codes for CASAPGQGGQPQHF.

The chain carries TRBV4-3 and TRBJ1-1; a possible D gene is TRBD1 (6 bases). V gave up 1 base and J gave up 4 bases, with 13 bases separating them. The CDR3 runs 15 residues. The germline CDR1 and CDR2 sequences are LGHNA and YSLEER. The CDR3 sequence: CASSQAGGRFTEAFF. DNA of the CDR3: TGCGCCAGCAGCCAAGCGGGGGGGCGTTTCACTGAAGCTTTCTTT.

This clone was counted a few times. V and J are TRBV25-1 and TRBJ1-4; 8 bases line up with TRBD1. J gave up 7 bases and V 0 bases, and 4 bases lay outside the gene matches. Germline V gene sequence: CDR1 MGHDK, CDR2 SYGVNS. This CDR3 has 15 amino acids. The CDR3 is CASSEYLGTGEKLFF. In DNA, the CDR3 is TGTGCCAGCAGTGAATATTTGGGGACAGGTGAAAAACTGTTTTTT.

The gene calls are TRBV4-1 and TRBJ2-2; TRBD1 matches at 7 bases. V shed 4 bases and J 3 bases; nucleotides not matched to a gene: 5. The CDR3 is made up of 15 amino acids. Germline values: CDR1 MGHRA, CDR2 YSYEKL. CDR3 nucleotides: TGCGCCAGCAGCCCTACCCAGGGGGACACCGGGGAGCTGTTTTTT. This codes for CASSPTQGDTGELFF.